These 12 T cell receptor beta chains share one sample of origin, sequenced in a study of OX40 agonist ivuxolimab in advanced cancers. Generated by immunoSEQ multiplex PCR, the TCRdb table keeps only in-frame clones and is missing some. The data hold about 40,000 clones, with 86% observed a single time. Material: CD4+ or CD8+ T cells sorted from blood, obtained in a trial of the OX40 agonist ivuxolimab. The receptor source for this set is an adult with an advanced solid tumor such as melanoma, head and neck, liver or kidney cancer.

The V call is TRBV6-1, the J call TRBJ1-1; tentatively, D is TRBD1 (5 bases). CDR1 and CDR2 (germline): MNHNS, SASEGT. Trimming took off 1 base at V and 6 bases at J, with 6 bases between the two ends. The CDR3 runs 12 residues. This CDR3 reads CASSEGQSEAFF. DNA of the CDR3: TGTGCCAGCAGTGAAGGACAGTCTGAAGCTTTCTTT.

The CDR3 nucleotides read TGTGCCAGCAGCTTTGGGACGACGCAAGAGACCCAGTACTTC. Protein: CASSFGTTQETQYF. This chain joins TRBV5-6 and TRBJ2-5, with D tentatively TRBD1 or TRBD2 (5 bases each). The CDR3 covers 14 residues. CDR1 and CDR2 from the germline V gene are SGHDT and YYEEEE. Trimming pared 2 bases from V and 2 bases from J, leaving 10 bases between.

V usage is TRBV7-9 and J usage is TRBJ1-1; possibly TRBD1 for D (6 bases). V was clipped by 4 bases and J by 5 bases, with 11 bases between them. The V gene's germline CDR1 is SEHNR and CDR2 FQNEAQ (reference sequence). The CDR3 spans 13 residues. The CDR3 spells CASSSPQGTEAFF. The CDR3 region has the DNA TGTGCCAGCAGCTCACCCCAGGGGACTGAAGCTTTCTTT.

This clone was detected once. V gene TRBV19 combines with J gene TRBJ1-1; TRBD1 might be the D (5 bases). The length of the CDR3 is 15 residues. From germline, CDR1 is LNHDA and CDR2 SQIVND (reference sequence). V was clipped by 0 bases and J by 6 bases, with 14 bases between them. Written as DNA, the CDR3 is TGTGCCAGTAGTATAGATCAGGGAATTGAGGCTGAAGCTTTCTTT. Translating it yields CASSIDQGIEAEAFF.

The V and J genes are TRBV6-5 and TRBJ1-1, with TRBD1 as a possible D gene (5 bases). There are 15 residues in the CDR3. Trimming removed 3 bases at V and 5 bases at J, with 16 bases between. CDR1 is MNHEY and CDR2 is SVGAGI in the germline V gene. CDR3 nucleotides: TGTGCCAGCAGTTATTGGACATCGCGTGATACTGAAGCTTTCTTT. Protein sequence: CASSYWTSRDTEAFF.

The chain links TRBV4-1 to TRBJ1-1; D is ambiguous. V was clipped by 0 bases and J by 5 bases, with 7 bases between them. There are 13 residues in the CDR3. In germline, CDR1 is MGHRA, CDR2 YSYEKL. CDR3 in amino acids: CASSQEVQTEAFF. CDR3 bases: TGCGCCAGCAGCCAAGAGGTCCAGACTGAAGCTTTCTTT.

This chain connects TRBV6-5 to TRBJ2-5; no clear D gene. Germline-derived CDR1 and CDR2 are MNHEY and SVGAGI. The ends were cut back, 8 bases at V and 5 bases at J, with 9 bases in the middle. This CDR3 region has 11 residues. In DNA form, the CDR3 reads TGTGCCAGCGAAGAAGGGGAGACCCAGTACTTC. This codes for CASEEGETQYF.

The gene calls are TRBV13 and TRBJ2-6; 8 bases fit TRBD2. The V gene's germline CDR1 is PRHDT and CDR2 FYEKMQ (reference sequence). Losses at the gene ends were 5 bases for V and 0 bases for J; bases not matched to a gene: 9. The CDR3 is 18 amino acids. The chain's CDR3 is CASSKGLVGGSGANVLTF. The DNA for the CDR3 is TGTGCCAGCAGCAAGGGACTAGTGGGGGGCTCTGGGGCCAACGTCCTGACTTTC. Full variable domain (rest looked up from reference TRBV13 and TRBJ2-6): AAGVIQSPRHLIKEKRETATLKCYPIPRHDTVYWYQQGPGQDPQFLISFYEKMQSDKGSIPDRFSAQQFSDYHSELNMSSLELGDSALYFCASSKGLVGGSGANVLTFGAGSRLTVL.

The rearrangement uses TRBV9 and TRBJ1-1; 9 nucleotides line up with TRBD1. V was clipped by 4 bases and J by 5 bases; unmatched bases: 6. The germline V gene encodes CDR1 SGDLS and CDR2 YYNGEE. CDR3 length: 14 residues. CDR3 sequence: CASSPGQGITEAFF. The CDR3, as DNA: TGTGCCAGCAGCCCAGGACAGGGGATTACTGAAGCTTTCTTT. The variable domain in full, with the rest retrieved from reference TRBV9 and TRBJ1-1, is DSGVTQTPKHLITATGQRVTLRCSPRSGDLSVYWYQQSLDQGLQFLIQYYNGEERAKGNILERFSAQQFPDLHSELNLSSLELGDSALYFCASSPGQGITEAFFGQGTRLTVV.

Remarks on this clone: No DNA is shown, since the ends of the CDR3 on it are uncertain; the CDR3 is the one TCRdb lists. The rearrangement uses TRBV5-4 and TRBJ1-2; the D call TRBD1 from the table was never checked on the DNA. Germline loops: CDR1 SGHNT, CDR2 YYREEE (reference sequence). The CDR3 has 12 residues if both end residues are counted. CDR3 protein: CASSWGQGSPTF.

This sequence joins TRBV2 and TRBJ2-3; TRBD2 aligns across 7 bases. Germline V gene data show CDR1 as SNHLY and CDR2 as FYNNEI. The CDR3 is 16 amino acids. V shed 4 bases and J 2 bases; nucleotides not matched to a gene: 9. The CDR3 DNA is TGTGCCAGCAGTGTTGGCGTGGGGGGGATCACAGATACGCAGTATTTT. It translates to CASSVGVGGITDTQYF.

The V call is TRBV11-2, the J call TRBJ1-3, with D unresolved. Trimming cost V 6 bases and J 3 bases, with 9 bases left between them. CDR1 is SGHAT and CDR2 is FQNNGV in the germline V gene. CDR3 length equals 13 residues. CDR3 in amino acids: CASRTISGNTIYF. CDR3 nucleotides: TGTGCCAGCAGGACAATCAGTGGAAACACCATATATTTT.